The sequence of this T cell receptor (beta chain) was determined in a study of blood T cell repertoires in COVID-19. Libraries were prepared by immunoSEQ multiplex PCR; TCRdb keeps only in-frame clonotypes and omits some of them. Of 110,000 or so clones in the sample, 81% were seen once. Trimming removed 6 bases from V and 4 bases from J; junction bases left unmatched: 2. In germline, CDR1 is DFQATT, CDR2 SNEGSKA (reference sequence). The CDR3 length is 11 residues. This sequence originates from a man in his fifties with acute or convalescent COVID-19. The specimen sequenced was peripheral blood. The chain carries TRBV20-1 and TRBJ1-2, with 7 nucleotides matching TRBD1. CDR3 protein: CSARDSYGYTF. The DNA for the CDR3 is TGCAGTGCCAGGGACAGCTATGGCTACACCTTC.